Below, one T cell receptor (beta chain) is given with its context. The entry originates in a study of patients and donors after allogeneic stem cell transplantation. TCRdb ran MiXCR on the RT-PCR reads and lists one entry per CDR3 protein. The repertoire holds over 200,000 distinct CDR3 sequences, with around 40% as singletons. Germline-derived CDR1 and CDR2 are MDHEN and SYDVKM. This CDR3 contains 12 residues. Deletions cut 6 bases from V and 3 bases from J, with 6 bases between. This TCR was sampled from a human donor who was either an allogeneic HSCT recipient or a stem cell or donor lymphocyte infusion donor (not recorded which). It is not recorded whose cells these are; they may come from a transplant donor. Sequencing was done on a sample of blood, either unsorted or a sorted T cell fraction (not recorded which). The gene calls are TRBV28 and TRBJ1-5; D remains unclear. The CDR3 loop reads CASSGYNQPQHF. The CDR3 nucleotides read TGTGCCAGCAGCGGATACAATCAGCCCCAGCATTTT.